Shown below are 24 T cell receptor beta chains from a single sample sequenced in a study of early T cells in non-severe SARS-CoV-2 infection. TCRdb analysed the 5' RACE reads with MiXCR anew, one entry per CDR3 protein. The repertoire holds 85,000 to 100,000 distinct CDR3 sequences, around a sixth seen once, with roughly 1.3% in the top ten. Material: whole blood. Receptor source: an adult who was a healthcare worker with PCR-confirmed SARS-CoV-2 infection or an uninfected control (not recorded which).

The table lists this clonotype with a few counts. The chain has TRBV7-2 and TRBJ2-3; unclear D gene. CDR1 SGHTA and CDR2 FQGNSA come from the germline V gene. Trimming stripped 5 bases from V and 4 bases from J, with 7 bases between. There are 12 residues in the CDR3. In nucleotides, the CDR3 is TGTGCCAGCAGCAAGATAGCAGATACGCAGTATTTT. It specifies CASSKIADTQYF.

The chain links TRBV6-2 or TRBV6-3 to TRBJ2-1; 11 bases align to TRBD2. Per germline, CDR1 MNHEY and CDR2 SVGEGT. This CDR3 has 15 amino acids. Trimming cost V 2 bases and J 6 bases; bases outside gene matches: 3. Here the CDR3 reads CASSYRLAGGNEQFF. In DNA form, the CDR3 reads TGTGCCAGCAGTTACCGGCTAGCGGGGGGCAATGAGCAGTTCTTC.

This clonotype turned up a few times. This sequence joins TRBV29-1 and TRBJ1-2; 10 nucleotides match TRBD1. Germline V CDR1 and CDR2: SQVTM, ANQGSEA. With V trimmed by 2 bases and J by 10 bases, 4 bases remained unmatched. The length of the CDR3 is 12 residues. The CDR3 here is CSVEKGTGDYTF. CDR3 coding DNA: TGCAGCGTTGAAAAAGGGACAGGGGACTACACCTTC. The full variable domain, rest sourced from reference TRBV29-1 and TRBJ1-2, is SAVISQKPSRDICQRGTSLTIQCQVDSQVTMMFWYRQQPGQSLTLIATANQGSEATYESGFVIDKFPISRPNLTFSTLTVSNMSPEDSSIYLCSVEKGTGDYTFGSGTRLTVV.

This clonotype was counted between two and nine times. J is TRBJ1-2 and V is TRBV28; D perhaps matches TRBD1 (6 bases). The CDR3 covers 11 residues. V lost 6 bases and J lost 6, with 8 bases in between. Germline CDR1 and CDR2: MDHEN and SYDVKM. The CDR3 spells CASRQGHGYTF. In DNA, the CDR3 is TGTGCCAGCAGACAGGGCCATGGCTACACCTTC.

This clonotype was seen more than once but under ten times. The chain employs TRBV28 and TRBJ2-7, with 8 positions matching TRBD2. Germline V gene data show CDR1 as MDHEN and CDR2 as SYDVKM. The CDR3 is 12 amino acids. After removal of 5 bases from V and 4 bases from J, the junction contained 1 base not matched to a gene. CDR3 DNA sequence: TGTGCCAGCAGTACTAGCGGATACGAGCAGTACTTC. Its translation: CASSTSGYEQYF.

This clonotype showed up just a few times. The V call is TRBV12-3 or TRBV12-4, the J call TRBJ2-5; 7 nucleotides align to TRBD1. V dropped 3 bases and J dropped 10; count of bases not matched to a gene: 5. The CDR3 is made up of 12 amino acids. DNA for the CDR3: TGTGCCAGCAGTTTCGACAGGGCGGGCCAGTACTTC. Its protein product is CASSFDRAGQYF.

J is TRBJ2-2 and V is TRBV5-1; the match to TRBD2 covers 9 bases. CDR1 and CDR2 (germline): SGHRS, YFSETQ. Germline trimming cut 0 bases from V and 4 bases from J; bases unmatched to any gene: 10. There are 18 residues in the CDR3. CDR3 coding DNA: TGCGCCAGCAGCTTGGTCCCCACGGCTAGCGGGATCACCGGGGAGCTGTTTTTT. Amino acids: CASSLVPTASGITGELFF.

This clonotype has just a few counts. The chain employs TRBV12-3 or TRBV12-4 and TRBJ1-1; possible D gene TRBD1, 5 bases. Trimming removed 8 bases from V and 6 bases from J, with 19 bases in between. The CDR3 is 14 residues long. The CDR3 DNA sequence: TGTGCCAGCGCCCCCCAGGGAGGGCAATCTGAAGCTTTCTTT. It specifies CASAPQGGQSEAFF.

This clonotype occurred a few times. The chain combines TRBV12-3 or TRBV12-4 with TRBJ2-1; D remains unclear. V shed 1 base and J shed 1 base, with 8 bases lying between them. The CDR3 loop spans 15 amino acids. The chain's CDR3 is CASSLVHNSYNEQFF. CDR3 coding DNA: TGTGCCAGCAGTTTAGTACACAATTCCTACAATGAGCAGTTCTTC.

The chain uses TRBV29-1 and TRBJ2-3, with D unclear. Looked up from germline, CDR1 is SQVTM and CDR2 is ANQGSEA. V gave up 7 bases and J gave up 5 bases, with 7 bases separating them. The CDR3 is 10 residues long. DNA of the CDR3: TGCAGCGCCGGTGGAGATACGCAGTATTTT. Residues: CSAGGDTQYF.

The rearrangement uses TRBV10-3 and TRBJ2-4; 7 bases agree with TRBD2. The V and J ends lost 3 bases and 1 base, in that order; junction bases with no gene match: 15. The CDR3 extends over 19 amino acids. Germline CDR1 reads ENHRY; CDR2 reads SYGVKD. This chain's CDR3 is CAISERLAAGVMAKNIQYF. In DNA form, the CDR3 reads TGTGCCATCAGTGAAAGGCTAGCGGCGGGGGTGATGGCCAAAAACATTCAGTACTTC.

The genes are TRBV29-1 and TRBJ2-4; 7 bases line up with TRBD2. The V and J ends lost 5 bases and 0 bases, in that order; junction bases with no gene match: 13. The CDR3 extends over 17 amino acids. Germline V gene lookup returns CDR1 SQVTM and CDR2 ANQGSEA. This chain's CDR3 is CSVSGTTRLLAKNIQYF. The CDR3 DNA is TGCAGCGTTTCCGGGACTACCCGTTTACTAGCCAAAAACATTCAGTACTTC. The whole variable domain, filled in from reference TRBV29-1 and TRBJ2-4, reads SAVISQKPSRDICQRGTSLTIQCQVDSQVTMMFWYRQQPGQSLTLIATANQGSEATYESGFVIDKFPISRPNLTFSTLTVSNMSPEDSSIYLCSVSGTTRLLAKNIQYFGAGTRLSVL.

This clonotype appeared many times. J is TRBJ2-7 and V is TRBV4-3; possible D gene TRBD2, 5 bases. The V and J ends lost 0 bases and 0 bases respectively, with 9 bases between them. Germline V gives CDR1 LGHNA, CDR2 YSLEER. The CDR3 spans 15 residues. CDR3 sequence: CASSQETGSSYEQYF. The CDR3 DNA follows: TGCGCCAGCAGCCAAGAAACGGGGAGCTCCTACGAGCAGTACTTC.

CDR3 residues: CASSSPVREPYEQYF. DNA for the CDR3: TGTGCCAGCAGTTCCCCGGTAAGGGAACCCTACGAGCAGTACTTC. This rearrangement joins TRBV27 to TRBJ2-7, with no clear D. Trimming stripped 4 bases from V and 2 bases from J, with 15 bases between. The CDR3 has 15 residues. The germline V gene has CDR1 MNHEY and CDR2 SMNVEV (reference sequence).

The chain has TRBV12-3 or TRBV12-4 and TRBJ1-1; D remains ambiguous. The CDR3 covers 13 residues. V lost 6 bases, J lost 6 bases, and 14 bases lay in between. The CDR3 is CASSFSVPPEAFF. The CDR3 bases are TGTGCCAGCAGCTTTTCGGTTCCTCCTGAAGCTTTCTTT.

This clonotype was observed a single time. The V and J genes are TRBV6-6 and TRBJ2-3; perhaps TRBD2 as D (5 bases). Trimming shortened V by 7 bases and J by 7 bases, and 24 bases separated the two germline ends. This CDR3 comprises 16 residues. CDR1 is MNHNY, CDR2 SVGAGI, per germline (reference sequence). DNA of the CDR3: TGTGCCAGCATCCTAAAGGATGGGTTCGGACTGAATACGCAGTATTTT. As protein: CASILKDGFGLNTQYF.

This clonotype has more than one count but fewer than ten. The gene calls are TRBV14 and TRBJ1-5; D remains ambiguous. This CDR3 has 18 amino acids. The germline gives CDR1 SGHDN, CDR2 FVKESK. Trimming took off 0 bases at V and 5 bases at J, with 20 bases between the two ends. CDR3 nucleotides: TGTGCCAGCAGCCAAGAGCCACCCGGGCTGATTGACCATCAGCCCCAGCATTTT. It translates to CASSQEPPGLIDHQPQHF.

This clonotype was seen repeatedly, ten times or more. V is TRBV10-3 and J is TRBJ2-3, with TRBD2 as a possible D gene (6 bases). V lost 7 bases to trimming and J lost 2 bases, with 16 bases between them. The CDR3 length is 15 residues. The germline V gene encodes CDR1 ENHRY and CDR2 SYGVKD. For the CDR3, the DNA is TGTGCCATCAAGGATAGCGGAAAGATCACAGATACGCAGTATTTT. Its translation is CAIKDSGKITDTQYF.

The genes are TRBV28 and TRBJ2-6; D unclear. Germline CDR1 reads MDHEN; CDR2 reads SYDVKM. Trimming removed 6 bases from V and 0 bases from J, with 15 bases in between. The CDR3 extends over 17 amino acids. CDR3 sequence: CASSAYYISSGANVLTF. The CDR3 coding sequence is TGTGCCAGCAGCGCCTACTACATAAGCTCTGGGGCCAACGTCCTGACTTTC. The entire variable domain, with the rest obtained from reference TRBV28 and TRBJ2-6, is as follows: DVKVTQSSRYLVKRTGEKVFLECVQDMDHENMFWYRQDPGLGLRLIYFSYDVKMKEKGDIPEGYSVSREKKERFSLILESASTNQTSMYLCASSAYYISSGANVLTFGAGSRLTVL.

This chain links TRBV12-3 or TRBV12-4 with TRBJ1-2; 9 nucleotides agree with TRBD1. Trimming cost V 3 bases and J 4 bases; bases outside gene matches: 12. This CDR3 comprises 17 residues. The CDR3 coding sequence is TGTGCCAGCAGTTTGAGGGGAACAGGGGGCGCGACCTATGGCTACACCTTC. Translated, it gives CASSLRGTGGATYGYTF.

The rearrangement joins TRBV9 to TRBJ1-3, with TRBD1 as a possible D gene (6 bases). The germline gives CDR1 SGDLS, CDR2 YYNGEE. Trimming removed 1 base at V and 0 bases at J, with 8 bases between. CDR3 length: 15 amino acids. CDR3 bases: TGTGCCAGCAGCGTATCAGGGGACTCTGGAAACACCATATATTTT. This sequence encodes CASSVSGDSGNTIYF.

This clonotype has a handful of counts. The chain joins TRBV27 to TRBJ2-7; no definite D call. This CDR3 spans 13 amino acids. V was pared by 5 bases and J by 6 bases, with 14 bases between. Germline V gives CDR1 MNHEY, CDR2 SMNVEV (reference sequence). CDR3 loop: CASSLGVLGEQYF. The DNA of the CDR3 is TGTGCCAGCAGTCTCGGAGTTCTCGGCGAGCAGTACTTC.

This clonotype has a handful of counts. The genes are TRBV27 and TRBJ1-1; D is unclear. Trimming removed 3 bases at V and 4 bases at J, with 9 bases between. This CDR3 region has 13 residues. From germline, CDR1 is MNHEY and CDR2 SMNVEV (reference sequence). For the CDR3, the DNA is TGTGCCAGCAGTTTTTTCAGAGGCACTGAAGCTTTCTTT. Translation gives CASSFFRGTEAFF.

In this sample, this clonotype turned up a few times. This chain links TRBV19 with TRBJ2-1, with D unclear. This CDR3 comprises 13 residues. Germline V gives CDR1 LNHDA, CDR2 SQIVND (reference sequence). The ends were cut back, 3 bases at V and 2 bases at J, with 5 bases in the middle. CDR3 coding DNA: TGTGCCAGTAGTATTTCCCCCTACAATGAGCAGTTCTTC. Encoded protein: CASSISPYNEQFF. The variable domain in full, completed from reference TRBV19 and TRBJ2-1, reads DGGITQSPKYLFRKEGQNVTLSCEQNLNHDAMYWYRQDPGQGLRLIYYSQIVNDFQKGDIAEGYSVSREKKESFPLTVTSAQKNPTAFYLCASSISPYNEQFFGPGTRLTVL.